This T cell receptor (beta chain) originates from a study of T cells in localized non-small cell lung cancer. The CDR3 length is 14 residues. CDR1 and CDR2 from the germline V gene are MNHNY and SVGAGI (reference sequence). Some clones are missing from TCRdb's copy, which holds only in-frame ones; the method was immunoSEQ multiplex PCR. The sample comprises approximately 80,000 clones, 80% of which are singletons, and less than 9.5% rests with the top ten. The gene calls are TRBV6-6 and TRBJ2-5; 8 nucleotides agree with TRBD1. With the DNA end fitting TRBJ2-7 better, the J assignment may be wrong. This receptor was taken from a female donor aged 60 or older with stage I lung adenocarcinoma. This material consisted of peripheral blood, taken before any cancer treatment. The CDR3 loop is CASRPGGLLDEQYF. Here the CDR3 DNA reads TGTGCCAGCAGGCCAGGGGGCCTCCTGGACGAGCAGTACTTC.